The 14 T cell receptor beta chains presented below share a single source sample, sequenced in a study of CD4 T cells in relation to SARS-CoV-2 and coronaviruses. The antigens of these receptors remain unknown. The unexposed donors gave CD4+ T cells in about 2011-2018, prior to COVID-19. After ten to eleven days of culture, CD4+ T cells were isolated. Sequenced by immunoSEQ multiplex PCR; TCRdb stores in-frame clones only, minus some. This table holds around 24,000 clones, roughly four fifths found once. Material: CD4+ T cells from PBMCs, cultured in vitro. Source of these receptors: a human donor in good health.

The rearrangement uses TRBV5-6 and TRBJ1-1; D perhaps matches TRBD1 (6 bases). This CDR3 region has 15 residues. Germline V gene data show CDR1 as SGHDT and CDR2 as YYEEEE. The ends were cut back, 2 bases at V and 1 base at J, with 12 bases in the middle. DNA of the CDR3: TGTGCCAGCAGCTTTGGGGGGCAGGGGAACACTGAAGCTTTCTTT. This sequence encodes CASSFGGQGNTEAFF.

The chain recombines TRBV5-1 with TRBJ1-5; 8 positions agree with TRBD1. The junction had 21 bases not matched to a gene; V was cut back by 7 bases and J by 6 bases. Germline CDR1 reads SGHRS; CDR2 reads YFSETQ. CDR3 length equals 18 residues. The CDR3 DNA reads as TGCGCCAGCCACGGCCCGTCTTACAGGGGGAGTGATGGTCAGCCCCAGCATTTT. Residues: CASHGPSYRGSDGQPQHF.

A single count supports this clone. The chain combines TRBV29-1 with TRBJ1-2, with TRBD1 identical over 7 bases. Germline V lookup: CDR1 SQVTM, CDR2 ANQGSEA. The CDR3 sequence is 13 residues long. Trimming took 7 bases from V and 4 from J; bases not matched to a gene: 9. As DNA, the CDR3 is TGCAGCGAGGGAAGGGGGCAAGGCTATGGCTACACCTTC. It specifies CSEGRGQGYGYTF.

This clone was detected a few times. The J gene is TRBJ2-1, the V gene TRBV3-1 (or the pseudogene TRBV3-2); 11 bases line up with TRBD2. Germline V CDR1 and CDR2: LGHDT, YNNKEL (reference sequence). After removal of 1 base from V and 7 bases from J, the junction contained 6 bases not matched to a gene. There are 16 residues in the CDR3. The CDR3 coding sequence is TGTGCCAGCAGCCAAGTGACTAGCGGGATGAAAAATGAGCAGTTCTTC. Amino acids: CASSQVTSGMKNEQFF.

The CDR3, as DNA: TGTGCCAGCAGCGTAGCTAGCGGGGGTATACAGTCGCAGTATTTT. Translated, it gives CASSVASGGIQSQYF. The chain employs TRBV9 and TRBJ2-3; 10 bases align to TRBD2. V lost 0 bases and J lost 10; bases outside the gene matches: 8. The CDR3 runs to 15 residues. From germline, CDR1 is SGDLS and CDR2 YYNGEE.

The chain links TRBV6-2 or TRBV6-3 to TRBJ1-5; possibly TRBD1 for D (6 bases). Trimming pared 6 bases from V and 3 bases from J, leaving 12 bases between. The CDR3 extends over 14 amino acids. Germline V gene lookup returns CDR1 MNHEY and CDR2 SVGEGT. CDR3 loop: CASSSTGNNQPQHF. The CDR3 DNA reads as TGTGCCAGCAGCTCTACAGGGAACAATCAGCCCCAGCATTTT.

V gene TRBV7-8 combines with J gene TRBJ2-2; 14 nucleotides match TRBD2. With 5 bases clipped from V and 1 base from J, the junction kept 3 bases outside the gene matches. There are 17 residues in the CDR3. Per the germline V gene, CDR1 is SGHVS and CDR2 is FQNEAQ. CDR3 DNA: TGTGCCAGCAGCCCAGGACTAGCGGGGGGGAACACCGGGGAGCTGTTTTTT. Protein sequence: CASSPGLAGGNTGELFF.

The chain is built from TRBV2 and TRBJ1-4; D is unresolved. The end of the DNA is better explained by TRBJ2-2, so the J call may be wrong. This CDR3 is built from 11 residues. CDR1 is SNHLY and CDR2 is FYNNEI in the germline V gene. The CDR3 is CASSVDRELFF. CDR3 sequence (DNA): TGTGCCAGCAGTGTTGACAGGGAGCTGTTTTTT.

The chain carries TRBV6-6 and TRBJ2-1; D is tentatively TRBD1 or TRBD2 (6 bases each). CDR3 length: 16 residues. Between the trimmed V and J ends, which lost 0 bases and 8 bases, there was a span of 17 bases. CDR1 is MNHNY and CDR2 is SVGAGI in the germline V gene (reference sequence). The CDR3 sequence: CASSYSKGDWGYEQFF. The CDR3 DNA is TGTGCCAGCAGTTACTCGAAGGGGGACTGGGGCTATGAGCAGTTCTTC.

The chain links TRBV14 to TRBJ2-1, with D possibly being TRBD2 (6 bases). Trimming removed 4 bases at V and 7 bases at J, with 14 bases between. Germline values: CDR1 SGHDN, CDR2 FVKESK. CDR3 length: 14 residues. In nucleotides, the CDR3 is TGTGCCAGCAGCCCTGCGGGACCTCAGAATGAGCAGTTCTTC. Protein product: CASSPAGPQNEQFF.

This clone was detected only a few times. The rearrangement links TRBV2 to TRBJ1-1, with TRBD1 as a possible D gene (5 bases). Trimming left V 6 bases short and J 5 bases short, with 19 bases between. Germline CDR1 SNHLY, CDR2 FYNNEI. This CDR3 is 15 amino acids long. CDR3 amino acids: CASRDQGSRRTEAFF. The CDR3 nucleotides read TGTGCCAGCAGGGATCAGGGAAGTCGGCGGACTGAAGCTTTCTTT.

The CDR3 nucleotides read TGTGCCAGCAGTTTTGGGCTGTATGAGCAGTTCTTC. Amino acid sequence: CASSFGLYEQFF. The gene calls are TRBV12-3 or TRBV12-4 and TRBJ2-1, with D unclear. The CDR3 contains 12 residues. The germline V and J ends were trimmed by 3 bases and 8 bases, with 8 bases remaining between them.

The sample holds one count of this clone. DNA for the CDR3: TGTGCCAGCAGCTCCGCCGAGGGGGGCAGAGAGACCCAGTACTTC. It is translated as CASSSAEGGRETQYF. The chain couples TRBV5-4 to TRBJ2-5; the D gene could be TRBD1 or TRBD2 (6 bases each). The germline V and J ends were trimmed by 3 bases and 4 bases, with 16 bases remaining between them. Germline V lookup: CDR1 SGHNT, CDR2 YYREEE (reference sequence). The CDR3 loop spans 15 amino acids.

The chain uses TRBV6-5 and TRBJ2-4, with D hard to call. CDR3 length: 16 residues. Trimming cost V 4 bases and J 1 base, with 14 bases left between them. Germline V gene lookup returns CDR1 MNHEY and CDR2 SVGAGI. CDR3 in amino acids: CASSSLLLRAKNIQYF. The CDR3 nucleotides are TGTGCCAGCAGTTCGCTTTTATTGCGGGCCAAAAACATTCAGTACTTC.